The rows below give T cell receptor beta chains drawn from one sample of a study of response to subunit inactivated influenza vaccine. TCRdb re-analysed the RT-PCR reads in MiXCR, keeping a single row per CDR3 protein. Of about 500,000 distinct CDR3 sequences listed, approximately 6.9% are singletons. Sequences were derived from PBMCs from blood, sampled less than 30 months after vaccination. These receptors were obtained from a man aged 50 to 69 who received an inactivated influenza vaccine. Both conserved end residues are part of each CDR3. D genes are given only for firm matches. For some rows the clone size is stated as once, few or many, or as a class when expanded; others skip it.

d_gene: TRBD1
abundance: .
len: 17
j_gene: TRBJ1-5
v_gene: TRBV20-1
CDR3nt: TGCAGTGCTAGATCCCGGACAGGAGTCTATAGCAATCAGCCCCAGCATTTT
CDR3aa: CSARSRTGVYSNQPQHF

d_gene: TRBD2
abundance: .
len: 15
j_gene: TRBJ2-1
v_gene: TRBV7-8
CDR3nt: TGTGCCAGCAGCCTGGGGCTAGCGGGAGTTTCTGAGCAGTTCTTC
CDR3aa: CASSLGLAGVSEQFF

d_gene: .
abundance: many
len: 14
j_gene: TRBJ2-7
v_gene: TRBV5-6
CDR3nt: TGTGCCAGCAGCCGATGGACTTCTTCCTACGAGCAGTACTTC
CDR3aa: CASSRWTSSYEQYF

d_gene: TRBD1
abundance: many
len: 15
j_gene: TRBJ2-3
v_gene: TRBV24-1
CDR3nt: TGTGCCACCAGTGATTTACAGGGGGGAACAGATACGCAGTATTTT
CDR3aa: CATSDLQGGTDTQYF

d_gene: .
abundance: few
len: 14
j_gene: TRBJ1-2
v_gene: TRBV7-2
CDR3nt: TGTGCCAGCAGCTCAGACGGACGGTACTATGGCTACACCTTC
CDR3aa: CASSSDGRYYGYTF

d_gene: .
abundance: .
len: 13
j_gene: TRBJ2-7
v_gene: TRBV18
CDR3nt: TGTGCCAGCTTACCGGGCGCTGGTTACGAGCAGTACTTC
CDR3aa: CASLPGAGYEQYF

d_gene: TRBD2
abundance: many
len: 16
j_gene: TRBJ2-1
v_gene: TRBV7-9
CDR3nt: TGTGCCAGCAGCTTAGATGAAAAGCGGGGGATAAATGAGCAGTTCTTC
CDR3aa: CASSLDEKRGINEQFF

d_gene: .
abundance: many
len: 16
j_gene: TRBJ1-5
v_gene: TRBV6-2/TRBV6-3
CDR3nt: TGTGCCAGCAGTTACTCGCAGGCCAGGTACGATCAGCCCCAGCATTTT
CDR3aa: CASSYSQARYDQPQHF

d_gene: .
abundance: many
len: 13
j_gene: TRBJ2-3
v_gene: TRBV12-3/TRBV12-4
CDR3nt: TGTGCCAGCAGTTTAGGGGCGGCAGATACGCAGTATTTT
CDR3aa: CASSLGAADTQYF

d_gene: .
abundance: few
len: 16
j_gene: TRBJ2-3
v_gene: TRBV20-1
CDR3nt: TGCAGTGCAACCTACCGATTGCGGGATCCGACAGATACGCAGTATTTT
CDR3aa: CSATYRLRDPTDTQYF

d_gene: .
abundance: .
len: 14
j_gene: TRBJ1-2
v_gene: TRBV12-3/TRBV12-4
CDR3nt: TGTGCCAGCAGTTTTTCGCAGCCCCGGCTGGGCTACACCTTC
CDR3aa: CASSFSQPRLGYTF

d_gene: TRBD2
abundance: .
len: 16
j_gene: TRBJ2-7
v_gene: TRBV3-1
CDR3nt: TGTGCCAGCAGCCAAGATTGGCTAGCGGCCTCCTACGAGCAGTACTTC
CDR3aa: CASSQDWLAASYEQYF

d_gene: TRBD2
abundance: few
len: 16
j_gene: TRBJ2-2
v_gene: TRBV24-1
CDR3nt: TGTGCCACCAGCGACGGGACTAGTGGTTACACCGGGGAGCTGTTTTTT
CDR3aa: CATSDGTSGYTGELFF

d_gene: .
abundance: .
len: 14
j_gene: TRBJ1-5
v_gene: TRBV5-1
CDR3nt: TGCGCCAGCAGCCTTACAGGTATGGGTCAGCCCCAGCATTTT
CDR3aa: CASSLTGMGQPQHF

d_gene: TRBD1
abundance: few
len: 15
j_gene: TRBJ1-6
v_gene: TRBV25-1
CDR3nt: TGTGCCAGCAGCTCAACCGGGACAGGCGGTTCACCCCTCCACTTT
CDR3aa: CASSSTGTGGSPLHF

d_gene: .
abundance: .
len: 15
j_gene: TRBJ1-1
v_gene: TRBV28
CDR3nt: TGTGCCAGCAGTTTGGGCGGGATAATGAACACTGAAGCTTTCTTT
CDR3aa: CASSLGGIMNTEAFF

d_gene: TRBD1
abundance: .
len: 12
j_gene: TRBJ1-5
v_gene: TRBV6-1
CDR3nt: TGTGCCAGCAACAGGGGATCTCAGCCCCAGCATTTT
CDR3aa: CASNRGSQPQHF

d_gene: .
abundance: many
len: 17
j_gene: TRBJ2-2
v_gene: TRBV28
CDR3nt: TGTGCCAGCAGTTTTGTCTTAGGTCGATCGAACACCGGGGAGCTGTTTTTT
CDR3aa: CASSFVLGRSNTGELFF

d_gene: .
abundance: few
len: 16
j_gene: TRBJ1-4
v_gene: TRBV6-1
CDR3nt: TGTGCCAGCAGGATCCGTTGGCTTGCAACTAATGAAAAACTGTTTTTT
CDR3aa: CASRIRWLATNEKLFF

d_gene: TRBD1
abundance: .
len: 16
j_gene: TRBJ2-7
v_gene: TRBV5-6
CDR3nt: TGTGCCAGCAGCCTGGACGCCGGGACAGCCCCCTACGAGCAGTACTTC
CDR3aa: CASSLDAGTAPYEQYF

d_gene: .
abundance: few
len: 17
j_gene: TRBJ1-3
v_gene: TRBV7-9
CDR3nt: TGTGCCAGCAGCCGCGCCCCCTACGGGGATAGCGAAAACACCATATATTTT
CDR3aa: CASSRAPYGDSENTIYF

d_gene: TRBD1
abundance: .
len: 18
j_gene: TRBJ1-1
v_gene: TRBV20-1
CDR3nt: TGCAGTGCTAAGGCCCCTGCCGACAGGGGATTTGTGATCACTGAAGCTTTCTTT
CDR3aa: CSAKAPADRGFVITEAFF

d_gene: .
abundance: .
len: 14
j_gene: TRBJ2-1
v_gene: TRBV10-3
CDR3nt: TGTGCCATCGTACGGGATGAGGGCTACAATGAGCAGTTCTTC
CDR3aa: CAIVRDEGYNEQFF

d_gene: .
abundance: many
len: 13
j_gene: TRBJ1-1
v_gene: TRBV7-9
CDR3nt: TGTGCCAGCAACGACGAGGGGTTCACTGAAGCTTTCTTT
CDR3aa: CASNDEGFTEAFF

d_gene: TRBD1
abundance: .
len: 16
j_gene: TRBJ2-3
v_gene: TRBV6-2/TRBV6-3
CDR3nt: TGTGCCAGCAGACCCCTGCCGGGACAGGGAACAGATACGCAGTATTTT
CDR3aa: CASRPLPGQGTDTQYF

d_gene: TRBD2
abundance: .
len: 18
j_gene: TRBJ2-5
v_gene: TRBV18
CDR3nt: TGTGCCAGCTCACCCTCGACTCCGGGACTAGCGGGAGGGGAGACCCAGTACTTC
CDR3aa: CASSPSTPGLAGGETQYF

d_gene: .
abundance: .
len: 15
j_gene: TRBJ2-7
v_gene: TRBV11-2
CDR3nt: TGTGCCAGCAGCTTAGACTCTTGGGGCTCCTACGAGCAGTACTTC
CDR3aa: CASSLDSWGSYEQYF

d_gene: TRBD2
abundance: medium-sized
len: 17
j_gene: TRBJ2-3
v_gene: TRBV4-2
CDR3nt: TGTGCCAGCAGCCAAGGGAACGGCGGGAGACTGGCAGATACGCAGTATTTT
CDR3aa: CASSQGNGGRLADTQYF

d_gene: TRBD1
abundance: .
len: 15
j_gene: TRBJ2-7
v_gene: TRBV7-2
CDR3nt: TGTGCCAGCAGCTTTACAGGGGCGTGGGGTTGGGAGCAGTACTTC
CDR3aa: CASSFTGAWGWEQYF

d_gene: TRBD1
abundance: .
len: 16
j_gene: TRBJ1-2
v_gene: TRBV20-1
CDR3nt: TGCAGTGCTAGAGGTGGGACAGGGGGCATTCGGCATGGCTACACCTTC
CDR3aa: CSARGGTGGIRHGYTF

d_gene: .
abundance: .
len: 13
j_gene: TRBJ2-7
v_gene: TRBV29-1
CDR3nt: TGCAGCGTTGCTGCAGGGCAGTCCTACGAGCAGTACTTC
CDR3aa: CSVAAGQSYEQYF

d_gene: .
abundance: .
len: 16
j_gene: TRBJ2-1
v_gene: TRBV5-1
CDR3nt: TGCGCCAGCAGCTTGCAGGGGTCGGGCCCTCGGTCCGAGCAGTTCTTC
CDR3aa: CASSLQGSGPRSEQFF

d_gene: TRBD1
abundance: few
len: 15
j_gene: TRBJ1-5
v_gene: TRBV5-5
CDR3nt: TGTGCCAGCAGCCTCTGGGACAGTAGGAATCAGCCCCAGCATTTT
CDR3aa: CASSLWDSRNQPQHF

d_gene: .
abundance: few
len: 12
j_gene: TRBJ1-2
v_gene: TRBV29-1
CDR3nt: TGCAGCGTCGTAGAGAACAACTATGGCTACACCTTC
CDR3aa: CSVVENNYGYTF

d_gene: .
abundance: many
len: 13
j_gene: TRBJ2-5
v_gene: TRBV15
CDR3nt: TGTGCCACCAGCAGAGGGGTTGGGGAGACCCAGTACTTC
CDR3aa: CATSRGVGETQYF

d_gene: .
abundance: .
len: 14
j_gene: TRBJ1-1
v_gene: TRBV20-1
CDR3nt: TGCAGTGCTACTAGGACGGCCCGGGTCCCTGAAGCTTTCTTT
CDR3aa: CSATRTARVPEAFF

d_gene: .
abundance: few
len: 14
j_gene: TRBJ2-7
v_gene: TRBV11-2
CDR3nt: TGTGCCAGCAGCTTTGGGGCGGGGCCCTACGAGCAGTACTTC
CDR3aa: CASSFGAGPYEQYF

d_gene: .
abundance: few
len: 17
j_gene: TRBJ2-1
v_gene: TRBV19
CDR3nt: TGTGCCAGTAGTATGATAGCCCTTCTAGGGACTTACAATGAGCAGTTCTTC
CDR3aa: CASSMIALLGTYNEQFF

d_gene: .
abundance: many
len: 14
j_gene: TRBJ2-3
v_gene: TRBV6-2/TRBV6-3
CDR3nt: TGTGCCAGCAGTTACTCACGGGAGTTTGATACGCAGTATTTT
CDR3aa: CASSYSREFDTQYF

d_gene: TRBD1
abundance: many
len: 16
j_gene: TRBJ2-1
v_gene: TRBV20-1
CDR3nt: TGCAGTGCTAGAGATCGGCGGACAGGGGCCGTCAATGAGCAGTTCTTC
CDR3aa: CSARDRRTGAVNEQFF

d_gene: .
abundance: .
len: 15
j_gene: TRBJ1-5
v_gene: TRBV27
CDR3nt: TGTGCCAGCAGCATCTGGGGGCGGGGGAATCAGCCCCAGCATTTT
CDR3aa: CASSIWGRGNQPQHF

d_gene: TRBD2
abundance: many
len: 16
j_gene: TRBJ2-1
v_gene: TRBV6-5
CDR3nt: TGTGCCAGCAGTTACTCGAGGACTAGCGGGGCGCGTGGGCAGTTCTTC
CDR3aa: CASSYSRTSGARGQFF

d_gene: .
abundance: few
len: 13
j_gene: TRBJ2-7
v_gene: TRBV15
CDR3nt: TGTGCCACCAGCAGTCTAACAACCTACGAGCAGTACTTC
CDR3aa: CATSSLTTYEQYF

d_gene: .
abundance: many
len: 13
j_gene: TRBJ2-2
v_gene: TRBV12-3/TRBV12-4
CDR3nt: TGTGCCAGCAGTTTGGGGGCCGGCGGGGAGCTGTTTTTT
CDR3aa: CASSLGAGGELFF

d_gene: .
abundance: .
len: 14
j_gene: TRBJ2-7
v_gene: TRBV28
CDR3nt: TGTGCCAGCGGCCCCGGGCCCCGCGACTACGAGCAGTACTTC
CDR3aa: CASGPGPRDYEQYF

d_gene: .
abundance: .
len: 13
j_gene: TRBJ1-1
v_gene: TRBV7-2
CDR3nt: TGTGCCAGCACCCGGGGGGGGTTCCCTGAAGCTTTCTTT
CDR3aa: CASTRGGFPEAFF

d_gene: .
abundance: many
len: 16
j_gene: TRBJ2-1
v_gene: TRBV3-1
CDR3nt: TGTGCCAGCAGCCAAGTCCCGGGGGGCTGGGTGGATGAGCAGTTCTTC
CDR3aa: CASSQVPGGWVDEQFF

d_gene: TRBD1
abundance: few
len: 15
j_gene: TRBJ2-4
v_gene: TRBV6-1
CDR3nt: TGTGCCAGCAGGGGGACAGGGGATACCAAAAACATTCAGTACTTC
CDR3aa: CASRGTGDTKNIQYF

d_gene: .
abundance: .
len: 15
j_gene: TRBJ1-5
v_gene: TRBV12-3/TRBV12-4
CDR3nt: TGTGCCAGCAGTTTAGGTACAGGTTTTCTGCAGCCCCAGCATTTT
CDR3aa: CASSLGTGFLQPQHF

d_gene: .
abundance: few
len: 14
j_gene: TRBJ1-2
v_gene: TRBV5-4
CDR3nt: TGTGCCAGCAGCGGGGCTAAGGGGGACTATGGCTACACCTTC
CDR3aa: CASSGAKGDYGYTF

d_gene: .
abundance: .
len: 13
j_gene: TRBJ2-7
v_gene: TRBV5-1
CDR3nt: TGCGCCAGCAGCCAGGACAATTCCTACGAGCAGTACTTC
CDR3aa: CASSQDNSYEQYF

d_gene: .
abundance: .
len: 13
j_gene: TRBJ1-5
v_gene: TRBV6-5
CDR3nt: TGTGCCAGCAGCTACCTCAGGGGTCAGCCCCAGCATTTT
CDR3aa: CASSYLRGQPQHF

d_gene: .
abundance: many
len: 16
j_gene: TRBJ2-4
v_gene: TRBV5-4
CDR3nt: TGTGCCAGCAGCTTAATGACAGAGTTAGCCAAAAACATTCAGTACTTC
CDR3aa: CASSLMTELAKNIQYF

d_gene: .
abundance: many
len: 12
j_gene: TRBJ1-1
v_gene: TRBV5-1
CDR3nt: TGCGCCAGCAGCGACAGGAGGACTGAAGCTTTCTTT
CDR3aa: CASSDRRTEAFF

d_gene: .
abundance: few
len: 14
j_gene: TRBJ2-7
v_gene: TRBV7-9
CDR3nt: TGTGCCAGCAGCTTAGTCCAGGCGGGTGGCGAGCAGTACTTC
CDR3aa: CASSLVQAGGEQYF

d_gene: TRBD1
abundance: .
len: 12
j_gene: TRBJ2-7
v_gene: TRBV20-1
CDR3nt: TGCAGTGCTACCGGGACAGCCCACGAGCAGTACTTC
CDR3aa: CSATGTAHEQYF

d_gene: .
abundance: many
len: 16
j_gene: TRBJ1-5
v_gene: TRBV20-1
CDR3nt: TGCAGTGCTAGAGACCCTAGAGGGCTTAGCAATCAGCCCCAGCATTTT
CDR3aa: CSARDPRGLSNQPQHF